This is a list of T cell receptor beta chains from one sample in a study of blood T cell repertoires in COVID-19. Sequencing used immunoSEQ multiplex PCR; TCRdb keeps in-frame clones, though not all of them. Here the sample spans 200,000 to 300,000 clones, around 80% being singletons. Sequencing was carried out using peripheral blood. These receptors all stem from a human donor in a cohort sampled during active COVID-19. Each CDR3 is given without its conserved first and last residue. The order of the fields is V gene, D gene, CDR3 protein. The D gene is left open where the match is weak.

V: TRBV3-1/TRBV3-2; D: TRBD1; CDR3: ASSQVSGTVNEKLF
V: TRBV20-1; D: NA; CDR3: SARTSFFYT
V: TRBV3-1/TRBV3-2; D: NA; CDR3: ASSQGTGRQY
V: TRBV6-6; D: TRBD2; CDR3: ASSPGLARNTDTQY
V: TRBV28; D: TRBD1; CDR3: ASSLGRKRGREDTQY
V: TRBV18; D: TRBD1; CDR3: ASRTGTNTGELF
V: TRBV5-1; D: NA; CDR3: ASSRGSTGTYGYT
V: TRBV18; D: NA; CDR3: ASSPPQSGQPGNEQF
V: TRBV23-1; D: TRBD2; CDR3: ASSQLRSGNYNEQF
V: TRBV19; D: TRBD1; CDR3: ASTPTGVVGKGTDTQY
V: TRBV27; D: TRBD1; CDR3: ASSSRQGWTEAF
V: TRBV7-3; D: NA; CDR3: ASSLTPRTEAF
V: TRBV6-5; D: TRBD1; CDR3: ASRRGQVNTGELF
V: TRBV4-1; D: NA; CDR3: ASSQESHPNTEAF
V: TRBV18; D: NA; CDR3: ASSPGGNYGYT
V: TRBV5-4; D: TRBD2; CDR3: ASHLLAGEGETQY
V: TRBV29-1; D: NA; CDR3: SVTGSYEQY
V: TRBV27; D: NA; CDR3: ASSFRVNQPQH
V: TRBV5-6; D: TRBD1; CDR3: ASSFSGQSYEQY
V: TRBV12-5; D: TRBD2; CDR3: ASGSPLRLAGGTRSYNEQF
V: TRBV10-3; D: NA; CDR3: AITDGNQPQH